This T cell receptor (beta chain) stems from a study of tissue T cells after allogeneic stem cell transplantation. As to time point: mouse harvest day 14 after allogeneic transplant. Each mouse received 10^7 T-cell-depleted marrow cells plus 10^6 splenic CD5+ T cells by tail vein. This mouse GVHD model was MHC-mismatched B6 to BALB/c, profiled day 7 or 14. Measured with immunoSEQ multiplex PCR; TCRdb has only the in-frame clones, and not every one. The data hold approximately 4,500 clones, with roughly 42% observed a single time. Regarding this clone: The genes and germline here are from mouse.

This receptor was obtained from a female BALB/c mouse given C57BL/6 T cells with graft-versus-host disease after an allogeneic hematopoietic cell transplant. Sequencing input: gut tissue.

Partial CDR3 DNA: TGCCCCAGCAGTCGACAGGGGGCGGAGGGTCAAAACACCTTGTAC. As protein: CPSSRQGAEGQNTLY. The full CDR3 sequence reads CPSSRQGAEGQNTLYF. This chain joins TRBV23 and TRBJ2-4; the D call of TRBD1 is as the table states it, not checked on the DNA. The read halts 1 residue ahead of the CDR3 end, with the missing end drawn from the germline J gene. Per germline, CDR1 KGHTA and CDR2 FQNQQP. The CDR3 sequence is 16 residues long.